This T cell receptor (beta chain) was captured by sequencing in a study of blood T cell repertoires in COVID-19. For the study at large: Sources were T cells, B-cell-depleted T cells, or PBMCs; the material itself was cDNA or gDNA.

The CDR3 is 14 residues long. The trim removed 1 base at V and 2 bases at J, leaving 1 base unmatched. Germline loops: CDR1 MNHEY, CDR2 SVGAGI. Adults between roughly 18 and 89 years of age took part from 24 US areas. In assigning cohorts, the study relied on participant-reported clinical history. Clones were sequenced by immunoSEQ multiplex PCR, and TCRdb holds only the in-frame ones, with some missing. There are a few hundred thousand clones in the sample; 80% to 90% occur only once, and roughly 1.1% lies in the top ten. The source material was PBMCs or T cells enriched from blood (not recorded which). This chain joins TRBV6-5 and TRBJ2-7; 8 positions agree with TRBD1. This receptor was identified in a man aged 25 to 40 who had recovered from COVID-19. DNA of the CDR3: TGTGCCAGCAGTTACTACAGGGGGACCTACGAGCAGTACTTC. Protein product: CASSYYRGTYEQYF.